The rows below give T cell receptor beta chains drawn from one sample of a study of CD8+ T cells in alopecia areata. The assay was immunoSEQ multiplex PCR, and TCRdb's table has in-frame clones only and misses some. This repertoire shows 65,000 to 95,000 clones, just over 50% found once; its top ten account for roughly 6%. The sample taken for sequencing was NKG2D-high CD8+ T cells sorted from blood. The receptors shown here come from a human donor with alopecia areata. The CDR3 runs from the conserved cysteine through the conserved F or W. The D gene is left open where the match is weak. The size of a clone is reported for some rows only, either as once, few or many, or as a class for expanded clones.

>-|TRBD1|TRBJ2-7|TRBV28
CASSLTGSRYEQYF
TGTGCCAGCAGTTTGACAGGGAGTCGGTACGAGCAGTACTTC
>few|-|TRBJ2-7|TRBV14
CASSPLGAYEQYF
TGTGCCAGCAGCCCCCTGGGGGCCTACGAGCAGTACTTC
>-|-|TRBJ1-1|TRBV9
CASSPSGTSNTEAFF
TGTGCCAGCAGCCCATCCGGGACAAGCAACACTGAAGCTTTCTTT
>few|TRBD1|TRBJ2-7|TRBV6-5
CASRPGTASYEQYF
TGTGCCTCCAGGCCCGGGACAGCCTCCTACGAGCAGTACTTC
>-|-|TRBJ2-2|TRBV7-9
CASTWVNTGELFF
TGTGCCAGCACCTGGGTGAACACCGGGGAGCTGTTTTTT
>-|TRBD2|TRBJ2-1|TRBV27
CASSFETSGTGEQFF
TGTGCCAGCAGTTTCGAGACTAGCGGGACGGGTGAGCAGTTCTTC
>few|-|TRBJ2-7|TRBV29-1
CSVRGLYEQYF
TGCAGCGTCCGAGGCCTGTACGAGCAGTACTTC
>-|-|TRBJ2-3|TRBV5-1
CASSFHLATDTQYF
TGCGCCAGCAGCTTTCATTTAGCCACAGATACGCAGTATTTT
>-|-|TRBJ2-5|TRBV4-1
CASSQRGEQETQYF
TGCGCCAGCAGCCAAAGGGGGGAGCAAGAGACCCAGTACTTC
>-|TRBD2|TRBJ2-1|TRBV29-1
CSGGSGGLNNEQFF
TGCAGCGGTGGTAGCGGGGGCCTAAACAATGAGCAGTTCTTC
>-|TRBD2|TRBJ2-7|TRBV2
CASSNSGGATTYEQYF
TGTGCCAGCAGTAATAGCGGGGGGGCTACGACCTACGAGCAGTACTTC
>few|-|TRBJ2-3|TRBV29-1
CSVDGRADTQYF
TGCAGCGTTGACGGCAGGGCCGATACGCAGTATTTT
>few|TRBD1|TRBJ2-1|TRBV4-1
CASSQQGANYNEQFF
TGCGCCAGCAGCCAGCAGGGGGCCAACTACAATGAGCAGTTCTTC
>-|-|TRBJ1-1|TRBV4-1
CASSTTGLGTEAFF
TGCGCCAGCAGCACAACAGGGTTGGGCACTGAAGCTTTCTTT
>few|-|TRBJ2-1|TRBV7-9
CASSPPGWPDEQFF
TGTGCCAGCAGCCCCCCAGGGTGGCCCGATGAGCAGTTCTTC
>-|-|TRBJ2-5|TRBV29-1
CSVEPDRETQYF
TGCAGCGTTGAACCAGATAGGGAGACCCAGTACTTC
>-|-|TRBJ2-5|TRBV28
CASSPGTDQETQYF
TGTGCCAGCAGTCCGGGGACCGATCAAGAGACCCAGTACTTC
>once|TRBD2|TRBJ2-3|TRBV2
CASSGWLADNTDTQYF
TGTGCCAGCAGTGGATGGCTAGCGGATAACACAGATACGCAGTATTTT
>few|-|TRBJ2-5|TRBV28
CASSSRHFQETQYF
TGTGCCAGCAGTTCGAGACACTTCCAAGAGACCCAGTACTTC
>-|-|TRBJ2-1|TRBV28
CASSFGSLFF
TGTGCCAGCAGTTTTGGGTCTCTGTTCTTC
>-|-|TRBJ2-1|TRBV11-2
CASSLSRGSGAQQFF
TGTGCCAGCAGCTTATCTAGGGGGTCAGGGGCACAGCAGTTCTTC
>-|-|TRBJ2-1|TRBV6-6
CASSLTMGGQYNEQFF
TGTGCCAGCAGTTTAACCATGGGTGGGCAGTACAATGAGCAGTTCTTC
>once|TRBD1|TRBJ1-4|TRBV29-1
CSAGGGEKLFF
TGCAGCGCAGGGGGCGGTGAAAAACTGTTTTTT
>-|-|TRBJ2-5|TRBV27
CASAYGTPKETQYF
TGTGCCAGTGCATATGGGACACCCAAAGAGACCCAGTACTTC
>once|-|TRBJ2-5|TRBV4-1
CASSQGATQETQYF
TGCGCCAGCAGCCAGGGGGCAACTCAAGAGACCCAGTACTTC
>-|-|TRBJ2-1|TRBV27
CASTLGGTNEQFF
TGTGCCAGCACCTTGGGGGGAACCAATGAGCAGTTCTTC
>-|TRBD1|TRBJ2-1|TRBV27
CASRGQDNEQFF
TGTGCCAGCAGGGGACAGGACAATGAGCAGTTCTTC
>-|-|TRBJ2-7|TRBV27
CASSDRSSYEQYF
TGTGCCAGCAGCGACAGGAGCTCCTACGAGCAGTACTTC
>few|-|TRBJ2-1|TRBV28
CASSPLDGGMANEQFF
TGTGCCAGCAGTCCACTAGACGGCGGGATGGCCAATGAGCAGTTCTTC
>once|-|TRBJ2-7|TRBV30
CAWSIAHEQYF
TGTGCCTGGAGTATCGCTCACGAGCAGTACTTC
>few|TRBD1|TRBJ2-2|TRBV29-1
CSGTGWNTGELFF
TGCAGCGGGACAGGGTGGAACACCGGGGAGCTGTTTTTT
>few|TRBD2|TRBJ2-1|TRBV4-1
CASTPGLADNEQFF
TGCGCCAGCACCCCCGGACTAGCGGACAATGAGCAGTTCTTC
>-|-|TRBJ2-7|TRBV4-2
CASSQDLSAYEQYF
TGTGCCAGCAGCCAAGACTTGTCAGCATACGAGCAGTACTTC
>-|-|TRBJ2-7|TRBV4-1
CASSQLVGTRIEQYF
TGCGCCAGCAGCCAATTAGTGGGTACAAGGATCGAGCAGTACTTC
>-|TRBD1|TRBJ1-2|TRBV27
CASSPGQSYGYTF
TGTGCCAGCAGTCCGGGACAGTCTTATGGCTACACCTTC
>-|TRBD1|TRBJ1-5|TRBV2
CASSGGGEPQHF
TGTGCCAGCAGTGGAGGGGGCGAGCCCCAGCATTTT
>-|-|TRBJ1-1|TRBV29-1
CSVRALNTEAFF
TGCAGCGTTAGGGCACTAAACACTGAAGCTTTCTTT
>-|TRBD2|TRBJ2-1|TRBV11-2
CASSLERGGVDEQFF
TGTGCCAGCAGCTTAGAACGGGGGGGTGTCGATGAGCAGTTCTTC
>few|-|TRBJ2-5|TRBV28
CASREEAGEETQYF
TGTGCCAGCAGGGAAGAAGCAGGGGAGGAGACCCAGTACTTC
>-|TRBD1|TRBJ2-7|TRBV28
CASSLFVGTVAYEQYF
TGTGCCAGCAGTTTGTTTGTTGGGACAGTCGCCTACGAGCAGTACTTC
>-|TRBD2|TRBJ2-2|TRBV13
CASSPRLAGYTGELFF
TGTGCCAGCAGCCCCAGACTAGCGGGATACACCGGGGAGCTGTTTTTT
>-|TRBD2|TRBJ2-5|TRBV28
CASSLLAGDQETQYF
TGTGCCAGCAGTTTACTAGCGGGAGACCAAGAGACCCAGTACTTC